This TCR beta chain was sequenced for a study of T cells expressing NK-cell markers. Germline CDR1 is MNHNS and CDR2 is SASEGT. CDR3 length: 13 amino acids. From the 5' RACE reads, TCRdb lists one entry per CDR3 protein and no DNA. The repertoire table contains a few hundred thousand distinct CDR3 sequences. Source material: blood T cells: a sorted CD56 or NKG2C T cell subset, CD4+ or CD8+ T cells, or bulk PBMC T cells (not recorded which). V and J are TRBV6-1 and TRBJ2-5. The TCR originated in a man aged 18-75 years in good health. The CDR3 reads CASTAGLVGTQYF.